The clone carrying this TCR beta chain was counted between two and nine times. Its antigen is not identified. TCRdb keeps only in-frame clones here, not all; method: immunoSEQ multiplex PCR. The table has tens of thousands of clones, over 85% seen once; the top ten hold around 0.18%. The data were taken from a study of OX40 agonist ivuxolimab in advanced cancers. Study results and caveats: At 0.1 to 3.0 mg/kg and by week 6, clonal expansion occurred in CD4+ and CD8+ blood T cells.

Trimming left V 3 bases short and J 4 bases short, with 4 bases between. The CDR3 contains 11 residues. Germline V CDR1 and CDR2: SGDLS, YYNGEE. The clonotype comes from an adult with an advanced solid tumor such as melanoma, head and neck, liver or kidney cancer. Sequencing used CD4+ or CD8+ T cells sorted from blood, obtained in a trial of the OX40 agonist ivuxolimab. The chain links TRBV9 to TRBJ1-1; no clear D. In DNA, the CDR3 is TGTGCCAGCAGCGAGGGCACTGAAGCTTTCTTT. Translating gives CASSEGTEAFF. Drawing the rest from reference TRBV9 and TRBJ1-1, the complete variable domain is DSGVTQTPKHLITATGQRVTLRCSPRSGDLSVYWYQQSLDQGLQFLIQYYNGEERAKGNILERFSAQQFPDLHSELNLSSLELGDSALYFCASSEGTEAFFGQGTRLTVV.